The 25 T cell receptor beta chains reported below all come from one sample, sequenced in a study of identical twins. Using its own MiXCR run on the 5' RACE reads, TCRdb lists one record per CDR3 protein. The data contain 750,000 to 950,000 distinct CDR3 sequences, over 9% of them singletons. These same data were also listed under a study on yellow fever vaccine responses in identical twins.

The sample was PBMCs. All receptors derive from a woman younger than 35 in good health.

This clonotype came up a few times. V usage is TRBV20-1 and J usage is TRBJ2-6; D remains ambiguous. With 3 bases removed from V and 0 bases from J, the gap between germline ends came to 3 bases. CDR1 is DFQATT and CDR2 is SNEGSKA in the germline V gene (reference sequence). CDR3 length: 13 amino acids. CDR3 sequence reads: CSASTSGANVLTF. The CDR3 nucleotides read TGCAGTGCTAGTACCTCTGGGGCCAACGTCCTGACTTTC.

The chain is built from TRBV6-5 and TRBJ2-3; weak D call: TRBD1 (5 bases). V was clipped by 11 bases and J by 1 base, with 16 bases between them. The germline CDR1 and CDR2 sequences are MNHEY and SVGAGI. The CDR3 has 14 amino acids. CDR3 sequence reads: CASRLVQGTDTQYF. Written as DNA, the CDR3 is TGTGCCTCCCGCCTTGTACAGGGCACAGATACGCAGTATTTT.

V usage is TRBV6-5 and J usage is TRBJ2-7; TRBD2 is a possible D gene (6 bases). The V end was cut by 4 bases, the J end by 4 bases, with 17 bases between. Germline CDR1 reads MNHEY; CDR2 reads SVGAGI. CDR3 length: 15 amino acids. As DNA, the CDR3 is TGTGCCAGCAGTTTTGGGGTTCAGGAGGGGTACGAGCAGTACTTC. This gives the protein CASSFGVQEGYEQYF.

In its sample, this clonotype was seen many times. The chain carries TRBV5-1 and TRBJ2-4; the D is unclear. This CDR3 is built from 13 residues. V was cut by 7 bases and J by 0 bases, with 8 bases left in between. The germline V gene has CDR1 SGHRS and CDR2 YFSETQ. This chain's CDR3 is CASLWGAKNIQYF. The CDR3 DNA is TGCGCCAGCCTTTGGGGAGCCAAAAACATTCAGTACTTC. The variable domain in full, completed from reference TRBV5-1 and TRBJ2-4, reads KAGVTQTPRYLIKTRGQQVTLSCSPISGHRSVSWYQQTPGQGLQFLFEYFSETQRNKGNFPGRFSGRQFSNSRSEMNVSTLELGDSALYLCASLWGAKNIQYFGAGTRLSVL.

J is TRBJ2-1 and V is TRBV5-1, with 9 bases that match TRBD1. Per the germline V gene, CDR1 is SGHRS and CDR2 is YFSETQ. Trimming at V came to 0 bases and at J to 3 bases, leaving 4 bases not matched to a gene. This CDR3 has 16 amino acids. For the CDR3, the DNA is TGCGCCAGCAGCTTGGGCCGGGACAGGGACTACAATGAGCAGTTCTTC. Amino acids: CASSLGRDRDYNEQFF.

This clonotype was detected only once. The V and J genes are TRBV5-1 and TRBJ2-7, with D possibly TRBD2 on 5 matching bases. Trimming removed 0 bases at V and 4 bases at J, with 11 bases between. This CDR3 has 14 amino acids. Germline CDR1 is SGHRS and CDR2 is YFSETQ. The CDR3 region is CASSLVASTYEQYF. The CDR3 DNA follows: TGCGCCAGCAGCTTGGTAGCTAGCACGTACGAGCAGTACTTC.

Only a few counts were recorded for this clonotype. The V and J genes are TRBV29-1 and TRBJ2-1; the match to TRBD2 covers 12 bases. Germline CDR1 SQVTM, CDR2 ANQGSEA. This CDR3 region has 13 residues. J lost 7 bases, V lost 2 bases, and 0 bases had no gene match. The CDR3 coding sequence is TGCAGCGTTGAAACTAGCGGGAGGAATGAGCAGTTCTTC. This translates into CSVETSGRNEQFF.

The genes are TRBV23-1 and TRBJ2-7, with 10 bases that match TRBD1. TRBV23-1 is noted as an ORF with a role that remains uncertain. J lost 7 bases, V lost 2 bases, and 8 bases had no gene match. This CDR3 has 15 amino acids. CDR3 region: CASSQNRDRGGEQYV. Here the CDR3 DNA reads TGCGCCAGCAGTCAAAACCGGGACAGGGGTGGGGAGCAGTACGTC.

Points on this clonotype: An end of the junction differs from the germline gene, which may be a read error. V and J are TRBV10-1 and TRBJ2-1, with TRBD2 matching 9 bases. The CDR3 runs 12 residues. Germline-derived CDR1 and CDR2 are WNHNN and SYGVQD (reference sequence). The CDR3 DNA reads TGCGCCAGCAGTGAGGGACTAGCGCCACCGGACTTC. Protein sequence: CASSEGLAPPDF.

This clonotype was found a few times. V is TRBV9 and J is TRBJ2-3; D is undetermined. The CDR3 has 13 amino acids. CDR1 SGDLS and CDR2 YYNGEE come from the germline V gene. The germline V and J ends were trimmed by 0 bases and 4 bases, with 6 bases remaining between them. CDR3 region: CASSVEGSDTQYF. The CDR3 coding sequence is TGTGCCAGCAGCGTAGAAGGCTCAGATACGCAGTATTTT.

This clonotype was recorded many times. The chain combines TRBV11-2 with TRBJ1-6; D is perhaps TRBD1 (6 bases). CDR3 length equals 15 residues. The germline gives CDR1 SGHAT, CDR2 FQNNGV. The ends were cut back, 2 bases at V and 7 bases at J, with 12 bases in the middle. CDR3: CASSLKGHQNSPLHF. The CDR3 DNA follows: TGTGCCAGCAGCTTAAAGGGACACCAAAATTCACCCCTCCACTTT.

The chain couples TRBV24-1 to TRBJ2-1; 11 nucleotides agree with TRBD2. This CDR3 region has 18 residues. V was pared by 0 bases and J by 1 base, with 4 bases of the junction left unmatched. Germline V lookup: CDR1 KGHDR, CDR2 SFDVKD. The CDR3 region is CATSDLTSGRWSYNEQFF. CDR3 DNA sequence: TGTGCCACCAGTGATTTGACTAGCGGGAGATGGTCCTACAATGAGCAGTTCTTC.

The genes are TRBV12-3 or TRBV12-4 and TRBJ2-3, with D maybe TRBD1 (6 bases). The V end was cut by 5 bases, the J end by 2 bases, with 11 bases between. CDR3 size: 14 residues. CDR3 in amino acids: CASSTGQNTDTQYF. Written as DNA, the CDR3 is TGTGCCAGCAGTACCGGACAGAACACAGATACGCAGTATTTT.

This clonotype appeared many times. This sequence joins TRBV7-9 and TRBJ1-1; D gene ambiguous. The CDR3 loop spans 14 amino acids. Germline V gives CDR1 SEHNR, CDR2 FQNEAQ (reference sequence). The ends were cut back, 1 base at V and 3 bases at J, with 9 bases in the middle. CDR3 DNA sequence: TGTGCCAGCAGCTTAGGAGGGAAGGACACTGAAGCTTTCTTT. It encodes CASSLGGKDTEAFF.

V gene TRBV7-6 combines with J gene TRBJ1-4; 9 bases agree with TRBD1. The CDR3 totals 15 residues. In germline, CDR1 is SGHVS, CDR2 FNYEAQ. The trim removed 5 bases at V and 8 bases at J, leaving 9 bases unmatched. CDR3 sequence: CASSKPGQGQEKLFF. The CDR3 DNA is TGTGCCAGCAGCAAGCCGGGACAGGGTCAGGAAAAACTGTTTTTT.

This clonotype has more than one count but fewer than ten. The J gene is TRBJ2-1, the V gene TRBV6-1, with 7 nucleotides matching TRBD1. The germline V gene encodes CDR1 MNHNS and CDR2 SASEGT. V shed 6 bases and J 0 bases; nucleotides not matched to a gene: 14. This CDR3 has 18 amino acids. CDR3 nucleotide sequence: TGTGCCAGCAGCAAGGCAGCATACCGACAGGGCTCCTACAATGAGCAGTTCTTC. Protein: CASSKAAYRQGSYNEQFF.

This chain links TRBV13 with TRBJ1-5; 8 nucleotides match TRBD1. The CDR3 runs to 14 residues. The trim removed 5 bases at V and 8 bases at J, leaving 8 bases unmatched. Germline V gene sequence: CDR1 PRHDT, CDR2 FYEKMQ (reference sequence). The chain's CDR3 is CASSLGQGDKPQHF. In DNA form, the CDR3 reads TGTGCCAGCAGCCTTGGACAGGGTGATAAGCCCCAGCATTTT.

V usage is TRBV7-9 and J usage is TRBJ1-6; possible D gene TRBD1, 5 bases. V dropped 5 bases and J dropped 5 bases, with 16 bases sitting between them. The CDR3 sequence is 16 residues long. Germline CDR1 reads SEHNR; CDR2 reads FQNEAQ (reference sequence). CDR3 DNA: TGTGCCAGCAGCCGAGGGACGCACTTTAATAATTCACCCCTCCACTTT. It translates to CASSRGTHFNNSPLHF. Complete variable domain (other parts from reference TRBV7-9 and TRBJ1-6): DTGVSQNPRHKITKRGQNVTFRCDPISEHNRLYWYRQTLGQGPEFLTYFQNEAQLEKSRLLSDRFSAERPKGSFSTLEIQRTEQGDSAMYLCASSRGTHFNNSPLHFGNGTRLTVT.

With respect to this clonotype: Compared with germline, one end of the junction differs, possibly owing to a read error. The rearrangement joins TRBV4-1 to TRBJ1-2; TRBD1 agrees at 9 bases. The CDR3 extends over 15 amino acids. CDR1 and CDR2 (germline): MGHRA, YSYEKL. This chain's CDR3 is CTSSDRTGVGYGYTF. CDR3 nucleotide sequence: TGCACCAGCAGCGATAGGACAGGGGTAGGCTATGGCTACACCTTC.

This clonotype was found a few times. The CDR3 loop reads CASSLQGFGGYTF. The CDR3 bases are TGTGCCAGCAGTTTACAGGGTTTCGGTGGCTACACCTTC. V is TRBV6-5 and J is TRBJ1-2; perhaps TRBD1 as D (6 bases). The CDR3 totals 13 residues. V lost 4 bases and J 7 bases, leaving 13 bases between the germline ends. CDR1 and CDR2 (germline): MNHEY, SVGAGI.

This clonotype was counted between two and nine times. This sequence joins TRBV5-6 and TRBJ2-1; TRBD2 matches 13 bases. Germline trimming cut 3 bases from V and 1 base from J; bases unmatched to any gene: 10. Germline loops: CDR1 SGHDT, CDR2 YYEEEE. There are 19 residues in the CDR3. CDR3: CASSWSLAGGHVSYNEQFF. The CDR3 DNA sequence: TGTGCCAGCAGCTGGTCACTAGCGGGAGGGCATGTTTCCTACAATGAGCAGTTCTTC.

The CDR3 nucleotides read TGCGCCAGCAGCTCCCGTCCGGGCCGCGGCAATGAGCAGTTCTTC. This gives the protein CASSSRPGRGNEQFF. The V call is TRBV5-1, the J call TRBJ2-1; no clear D gene. V was shortened by 3 bases and J by 6 bases, with 16 bases between the two germline ends. From germline, CDR1 is SGHRS and CDR2 YFSETQ. The CDR3 is 15 residues long.

This chain links TRBV20-1 with TRBJ2-2; 10 bases match TRBD2. The CDR3 runs 17 residues. The germline gives CDR1 DFQATT, CDR2 SNEGSKA (reference sequence). V trimming: 2 bases; J trimming: 4 bases; junction bases outside the gene matches: 10. CDR3 in DNA: TGCAGTGCTAGACTCGATTCTAGCGGGAGCATCACCGGGGAGCTGTTTTTT. This gives the protein CSARLDSSGSITGELFF.

In this sample, this clonotype turned up a few times. This chain joins TRBV6-1 and TRBJ1-4; maybe TRBD1 (6 bases). V gave up 6 bases and J gave up 8 bases, with 13 bases separating them. CDR1 is MNHNS, CDR2 SASEGT, per germline. The CDR3 covers 13 residues. The CDR3 region is CASRERDTEKLFF. The CDR3 nucleotides are TGTGCCAGCAGAGAACGGGACACCGAAAAACTGTTTTTT.

The rearrangement links TRBV29-1 to TRBJ2-7, with TRBD1 matching over 8 bases. The V gene's germline CDR1 is SQVTM and CDR2 ANQGSEA. The junction had 7 bases not matched to a gene; V was cut back by 7 bases and J by 2 bases. The CDR3 contains 13 residues. CDR3 coding DNA: TGCAGCGGTGGACAGGGTTCTACCTACGAGCAGTACTTC. It is translated as CSGGQGSTYEQYF.